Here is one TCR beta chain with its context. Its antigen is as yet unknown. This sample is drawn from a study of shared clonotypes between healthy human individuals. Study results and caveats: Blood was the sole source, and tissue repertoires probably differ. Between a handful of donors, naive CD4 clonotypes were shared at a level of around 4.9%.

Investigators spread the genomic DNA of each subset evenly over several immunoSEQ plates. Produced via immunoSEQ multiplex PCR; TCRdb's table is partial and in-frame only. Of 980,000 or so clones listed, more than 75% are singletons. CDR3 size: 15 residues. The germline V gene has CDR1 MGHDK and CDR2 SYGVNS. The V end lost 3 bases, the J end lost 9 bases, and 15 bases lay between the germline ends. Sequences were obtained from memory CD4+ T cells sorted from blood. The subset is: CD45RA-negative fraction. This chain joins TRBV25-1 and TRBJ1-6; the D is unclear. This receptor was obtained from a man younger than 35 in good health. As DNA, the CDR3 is TGTGCCAGCAGTGAGAATTTGGGGTACCTTTCACCCCTCCACTTT. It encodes CASSENLGYLSPLHF.